This T cell receptor (beta chain) was captured in a study of shared clonotypes between healthy human individuals (dated by TCRdb to 2020 to 2021). The study in broad terms: A couple of women and three men aged 18 to 49 years were included in the cohort. Different laboratories and diverse techniques were used to prepare libraries and sequence TCR repertoires, to increase sequencing depth and limit assay-specific biases. To estimate repertoire size and how much clonotype sharing occurs between individuals, the study deeply sequenced the blood TCR repertoires of several healthy adults. For each donor, three plates each were used for CD4 naive and CD4 memory, two plates were used for CD8 naive, and one plate was used for CD8 memory. Per donor, leukapheresis produced somewhere between about 0.94 and 9 billion PBMCs. General findings and caveats noted by the study authors: Because the study included only a small number of donors, the genetic and exposure-history diversity represented was limited. About 5% of naive CD4, around 3.6% of naive CD8, around 2.3% of memory CD4, and 0.4% of memory CD8 clonotypes were shared across a few donors. Higher generation probabilities were observed for clonotypes shared by all four sorted-subset donors than for non-shared clonotypes. Estimated clonotype richness was generally larger for naive than for memory subsets. Sampling was limited to blood, and TCR repertoires in tissue likely differ from TCR repertoires in blood. Incomplete sequencing was indicated by rarefaction of sorted-subset datasets, despite the large sequencing depth. Based on pairwise subsampling, the degree of clonotype sharing among donors was expected to be affected by sequencing depth.

Healthy HIV-negative adults with no recently reported acute infections or vaccinations were included as donors. All donors were Caucasian adults living in Nashville, Tennessee, USA. CD4+ T cells were enriched through magnetic negative selection, after which naive cells were positively selected on CD45RA and the remaining negative fraction served as the memory subset. Blood was collected by leukapheresis, and PBMCs were isolated by Ficoll-Histopaque density gradient centrifugation and then cryopreserved in liquid nitrogen vapor phase. Purity and quantity of every magnetically sorted T cell population were checked by analytical flow cytometry. From each sorted fraction, genomic DNA was isolated and quantified by UV absorbance on a Nanodrop 2000c. Comment on this clone: Its antigen specificity is not known. Base qualities are not provided; no much larger clone lies one nucleotide away.

TCR CDR3 regions were amplified from genomic DNA by multiplex PCR using the deep immunoSEQ assay. Extracted genomic DNA from each cell subset was distributed evenly across all wells of several immunoSEQ 96-well plates, and each plate was treated as a replicate. For sorted subsets, roughly 200 ng of genomic DNA, equivalent to around 29,000 T cell genomes, went into each replicate PCR. Purified libraries were quantified with a Qubit 3.0 fluorometer, sized on a Bioanalyzer 2100, and re-quantified with the KAPA Library Quantification kit. Every immunoSEQ 96-well plate was sequenced on a separate single-read 150-cycle Illumina NextSeq 550 flow cell. Per the authors' processing: Because the immunoSEQ output included only junctional sequences and no quality scores, the filtering could not be the same as the filtering used for full-length reads. To assign V/J genes and CDR3, sequences were annotated against IMGT germline references using PyIR, a Python wrapper for IgBLAST v1.9. Reads with weak V/J assignments (E-value above 1e-6), missing CDR3, stop codons, out-of-frame junctions, or ambiguous translated residues were removed. A V3J clonotype was defined by an identical inferred V gene, J gene, and CDR3 amino acid sequence. Percentage overlap between repertoires was computed as shared unique clonotypes divided by the size of the smaller repertoire. Repertoire richness was assessed with RTK rarefaction, the Chao1 estimator, and Recon v2.1 estimates of unobserved clonotypes. For all TCRbeta clonotypes obtained by the gDNA method from a handful of donors, generation probabilities were computed with OLGA. This is the immuneACCESS table as TCRdb keeps it, with only in-frame sequences that have V and J called. A part of the clones is gone; compared with another copy, unresolved V genes explain less than half, and the rest is unexplained. V, J and clone size are taken as reported in that table, and D and trimming were inferred from the DNA itself. Counted in this sample were around 2.1 million clones; approximately 96% of them appeared once. Of the sample, 0.1% to 0.15% falls within the top ten clones.

The germline V gene gives CDR1 as MDHEN and CDR2 as SYDVKM. After removal of 6 bases from V and 2 bases from J, the junction retains 9 bases not matched to a gene. The CDR3, from cysteine to phenylalanine, totals 15 residues. Only the CDR3 portion is preserved as DNA: 45 bases, with reading frame beginning at the first base. The material sequenced was naive CD4+ T cells sorted from blood. Per the publication, the cell subset or site label means: CD45RA+ positively selected. The V and J segments used are TRBV28 and TRBJ2-7; TRBD1 lines up with 8 middle nucleotides. The TCR comes from a man between 18 and 35 years old in good health. The base sequence is TGTGCCAGCAGGGGGGCGGGGACAGGCGCCTACGAGCAGTACTTC. The resulting protein is CASRGAGTGAYEQYF.